Each of the 7 T cell receptor beta chains below was sequenced from the same sample in a study of blood T cell repertoires in COVID-19. Assay used: immunoSEQ multiplex PCR; TCRdb lists only in-frame clones, some missing. The data show roughly 25,000 clones, roughly 94% seen once. Sample: peripheral blood. These receptors came from a woman between 45 and 60 years old with active COVID-19.

V is TRBV6-5 and J is TRBJ2-5; D is possibly TRBD1 (7 bases). The V end was cut by 1 base, the J end by 9 bases, with 21 bases between. The CDR3 consists of 16 residues. Germline CDR1 is MNHEY and CDR2 is SVGAGI. The CDR3 sequence: CASSYWEAGGSEAQYF. As DNA, the CDR3 is TGTGCCAGCAGTTACTGGGAGGCAGGGGGGTCGGAGGCCCAGTACTTC.

The J gene is TRBJ1-6, the V gene TRBV27; 9 nucleotides align to TRBD1. The germline V gene has CDR1 MNHEY and CDR2 SMNVEV (reference sequence). With V trimmed by 2 bases and J by 7 bases, 3 bases remained unmatched. The CDR3 consists of 15 residues. CDR3 region: CASSLRDRENSPLHF. The DNA for the CDR3 is TGTGCCAGCAGTTTAAGGGACAGGGAGAATTCACCCCTCCACTTT.

This chain uses TRBV6-5 with TRBJ2-7; 12 bases agree with TRBD1. CDR1 and CDR2 (germline): MNHEY, SVGAGI. V lost 2 bases to trimming and J lost 4 bases; unmatched junction nucleotides: 3. CDR3 size: 15 residues. CDR3 bases: TGTGCCAGCAGTTACGAGGGACAGGGGGCTTACGAGCAGTACTTC. It yields the protein CASSYEGQGAYEQYF.

V and J are TRBV12-3 or TRBV12-4 and TRBJ2-4; D is perhaps TRBD2 (6 bases). V dropped 6 bases and J dropped 0 bases, with 6 bases sitting between them. This CDR3 spans 13 amino acids. The CDR3 region has the DNA TGTGCCAGCAGGGGACTAGCCAAAAACATTCAGTACTTC. Translation: CASRGLAKNIQYF.

V and J are TRBV20-1 and TRBJ2-5, with D possibly matching TRBD1 (6 bases). This CDR3 spans 10 amino acids. The germline CDR1 and CDR2 sequences are DFQATT and SNEGSKA (reference sequence). Deletions cut 5 bases from V and 5 bases from J, with 6 bases between. The CDR3 reads CSAQGETQYF. The CDR3 DNA follows: TGCAGTGCTCAGGGGGAGACCCAGTACTTC.

The chain carries TRBV5-1 and TRBJ2-1; D is undetermined. Germline CDR1 is SGHRS and CDR2 is YFSETQ. With 1 base removed from V and 9 bases from J, the gap between germline ends came to 5 bases. The CDR3 sequence is 11 residues long. For the CDR3, the DNA is TGCGCCAGCAGCTTGCTAGTTGAGCAGTTCTTC. Its translation: CASSLLVEQFF.

The rearrangement links TRBV2 to TRBJ1-2; a weak D match, TRBD1 (6 bases). Deletions cut 9 bases from V and 8 bases from J, with 28 bases between. Germline V CDR1 and CDR2: SNHLY, FYNNEI. The CDR3 contains 16 residues. CDR3 sequence (DNA): TGTGCCAGTCGTAGGGTCTCTCGCGGGGGCGTATGGGGCTACACCTTC. Its protein is CASRRVSRGGVWGYTF.